The 24 T cell receptor beta chains below come from one sample, sequenced in a study of T cell repertoires in cytomegalovirus infection (dated by TCRdb to the late 2010s). Sequencer: Illumina HiSeq 1500. TCRdb passed the public sequencing reads through fastp at Q25 and MiXCR, retaining productive beta sequences. Merged by CDR3 protein, the rows form single entries marked with the most common genes and DNA. Present in this sample are about 490,000 distinct CDR3 sequences, 10% to 12% of which were seen just once. The ten largest account for about 10% of the sample. Sequenced material: PBMCs. The receptors come from a human donor in good health (CMV status not recorded). Some clones in this sample may be carry-over from other donors' samples.

There are many counts of this clonotype. The chain joins TRBV12-3 or TRBV12-4 to TRBJ2-5; TRBD2 matches 12 bases. V dropped 3 bases and J dropped 5; count of bases not matched to a gene: 7. CDR3 length: 16 amino acids. The CDR3 loop is CASSFGLAGQGETQYF. CDR3 sequence (DNA): TGTGCCAGCAGTTTCGGACTAGCGGGGCAGGGGGAGACCCAGTACTTC.

This clonotype appeared many times. This chain joins TRBV29-1 and TRBJ1-1, with a tentative D call TRBD1 (6 bases). The CDR3 sequence is 14 residues long. V was shortened by 0 bases and J by 6 bases, with 14 bases between the two germline ends. Germline CDR1 is SQVTM and CDR2 is ANQGSEA. The DNA of the CDR3 is TGCAGCGTTGAAGATTTGGGTGGGGGCCCTGAAGCTTTCTTT. Its protein product is CSVEDLGGGPEAFF.

The gene calls are TRBV20-1 and TRBJ1-2; D remains ambiguous. CDR3 length: 12 residues. Germline V gene lookup returns CDR1 DFQATT and CDR2 SNEGSKA (reference sequence). V lost 0 bases and J lost 8, with 10 bases in between. CDR3 bases: TGCAGTGCTAGAGATTCTTCCGTAGGCTACACCTTC. This translates into CSARDSSVGYTF.

This clonotype was picked up one time. This clone may be a read error of a much larger clone one base away. DNA for the CDR3: TGCAGTGCTAGAGACAGTGCTAACTATGGCTACACCTTC. It specifies CSARDSANYGYTF. The V and J genes are TRBV20-1 and TRBJ1-2, with unresolved D. Trimming removed 0 bases at V and 0 bases at J, with 5 bases between. Germline V gives CDR1 DFQATT, CDR2 SNEGSKA (reference sequence). This CDR3 has 13 amino acids.

This clonotype turned up a few times. The chain is built from TRBV25-1 and TRBJ1-2, with no clear D. The germline V and J ends were trimmed by 7 bases and 4 bases, with 13 bases remaining between them. This CDR3 comprises 13 residues. Germline V gives CDR1 MGHDK, CDR2 SYGVNS. The CDR3 DNA follows: TGTGCCAGCAAGGCCCCCGTTGGCTATGGCTACACCTTC. Translated: CASKAPVGYGYTF.

This clonotype was counted many times. The chain carries TRBV14 and TRBJ2-3; 8 bases line up with TRBD2. Unmatched junction bases numbered 7, after V lost 3 bases and J lost 2 bases. The CDR3 loop spans 16 amino acids. Per germline, CDR1 SGHDN and CDR2 FVKESK. Here the CDR3 reads CASSQTSGSPTDTQYF. In nucleotides, the CDR3 is TGTGCCAGCAGCCAGACCAGCGGGAGCCCCACAGATACGCAGTATTTT.

This clonotype appeared many times. The chain couples TRBV7-2 to TRBJ2-7; possible D gene TRBD2, 5 bases. In germline, CDR1 is SGHTA, CDR2 FQGNSA. CDR3 length: 15 residues. The V and J ends lost 6 bases and 0 bases respectively, with 15 bases between them. The CDR3 here is CASRSSSGSSYEQYF. The CDR3 coding sequence is TGTGCCAGCAGATCGTCGTCGGGGAGCTCCTACGAGCAGTACTTC. The full variable domain, with the rest looked up from reference TRBV7-2 and TRBJ2-7, is GAGVSQSPSNKVTEKGKDVELRCDPISGHTALYWYRQSLGQGLEFLIYFQGNSAPDKSGLPSDRFSAERTGGSVSTLTIQRTQQEDSAVYLCASRSSSGSSYEQYFGPGTRLTVT.

This clonotype was recorded many times. The chain has TRBV4-1 and TRBJ2-7; the D gene is possibly TRBD2 (5 bases). The germline CDR1 and CDR2 sequences are MGHRA and YSYEKL. Trimming pared 1 base from V and 0 bases from J, leaving 10 bases between. The length of the CDR3 is 15 residues. CDR3 region: CASSQVPGISYEQYF. CDR3 bases: TGCGCCAGCAGCCAAGTTCCCGGGATCTCCTACGAGCAGTACTTC.

This clonotype came up many times. The chain employs TRBV12-3 or TRBV12-4 and TRBJ1-5; 8 nucleotides match TRBD1. The V and J ends lost 3 bases and 7 bases, in that order; junction bases with no gene match: 11. The CDR3 spans 16 residues. The CDR3 DNA follows: TGTGCCAGCAGTTTGGCACAGGGGGGGATCTGGCAGCCCCAGCATTTT. Translated, it gives CASSLAQGGIWQPQHF.

This clonotype was detected ten times or more. The V and J genes are TRBV20-1 and TRBJ2-1; D might be TRBD1 or TRBD2, each matching 5 bases. Trimming removed 5 bases at V and 13 bases at J, with 15 bases between. CDR1 is DFQATT and CDR2 is SNEGSKA in the germline V gene (reference sequence). The CDR3 covers 11 residues. CDR3 amino acids: CSADRGTGQFF. CDR3 in DNA: TGCAGTGCTGACCGAGGGACGGGTCAGTTCTTC.

At least ten counts were recorded for this clonotype. The chain is built from TRBV7-6 and TRBJ2-2; 7 bases agree with TRBD1. Looked up from germline, CDR1 is SGHVS and CDR2 is FNYEAQ. This CDR3 comprises 13 residues. Trimming at V came to 4 bases and at J to 6 bases, leaving 2 bases not matched to a gene. CDR3 in amino acids: CASSSRGSGELFF. The CDR3 DNA is TGTGCCAGCAGCTCCAGGGGGTCCGGGGAGCTGTTTTTT.

CDR3 nucleotides: TGCAGCGTTGAAATGGGGAGTAATCAGCCCCAGCATTTT. Translation: CSVEMGSNQPQHF. V gene TRBV29-1 combines with J gene TRBJ1-5, with D unresolved. Germline CDR1 SQVTM, CDR2 ANQGSEA. The CDR3 is made up of 13 amino acids. V was cut by 2 bases and J by 4 bases, with 9 bases left in between.

Remarks on this clonotype: With a much larger clone just one base away, this may be a read error. The chain has TRBV12-5 and TRBJ2-2; 7 positions agree with TRBD2. V was pared by 1 base and J by 4 bases, with 6 bases of the junction left unmatched. Germline lookup yields CDR1 LGHNT and CDR2 FRNRAP. This CDR3 is built from 16 residues. The CDR3 loop is CASGLEGLPFTGELFF. The CDR3 nucleotides read TGTGCTAGTGGTTTGGAGGGACTACCCTTCACCGGGGAGCTGTTTTTT.

This chain connects TRBV28 to TRBJ2-1, with 7 bases that match TRBD1. Germline V gene data show CDR1 as MDHEN and CDR2 as SYDVKM. The V segment lost 5 bases and the J segment 8 bases; nucleotides outside the gene matches: 6. This CDR3 is 13 amino acids long. In DNA form, the CDR3 reads TGTGCCAGCAGTATGACAGGGCGCCATGAGCAGTTCTTC. This encodes CASSMTGRHEQFF.

This clonotype has just a few counts. The chain couples TRBV28 to TRBJ2-1; TRBD2 is a possible D gene (6 bases). V lost 6 bases and J 2 bases, leaving 14 bases between the germline ends. Germline V lookup: CDR1 MDHEN, CDR2 SYDVKM. The CDR3 is 15 amino acids. In DNA form, the CDR3 reads TGTGCCAGCAGCATTAGCGGCCTCCCCTACAATGAGCAGTTCTTC. This sequence encodes CASSISGLPYNEQFF.

The table lists this clonotype with a few counts. This chain joins TRBV29-1 and TRBJ1-2; TRBD1 is a possible D gene (6 bases). Trimming left V 0 bases short and J 5 bases short, with 22 bases between. The CDR3 has 17 amino acids. Germline V gene data show CDR1 as SQVTM and CDR2 as ANQGSEA. Written as DNA, the CDR3 is TGCAGCGTTGAAGATCTGGCAGGGGAGAGGGCCAATTATGGCTACACCTTC. Encoded protein: CSVEDLAGERANYGYTF.

In its sample, this clonotype was seen many times. The chain joins TRBV30 to TRBJ2-3; 7 positions match TRBD1. The CDR3 is 15 residues long. J lost 5 bases, V lost 8 bases, and 16 bases had no gene match. Germline-derived CDR1 and CDR2 are GTSNPN and SVGIG (reference sequence). The CDR3 region has the DNA TGTGCCCTGCTTTACAGAGACAGGGTTCAAGATACGCAGTATTTT. The encoded protein is CALLYRDRVQDTQYF. The variable domain in full, with the rest retrieved from reference TRBV30 and TRBJ2-3, is SQTIHQWPATLVQPVGSPLSLECTVEGTSNPNLYWYRQAAGRGLQLLFYSVGIGQISSEVPQNLSASRPQDRQFILSSKKLLLSDSGFYLCALLYRDRVQDTQYFGPGTRLTVL.

Concerning this clonotype itself: A clone one base away is much larger, so this may be a read error. This chain connects TRBV20-1 to TRBJ2-7; the match to TRBD2 covers 10 bases. Losses at the gene ends were 4 bases for V and 3 bases for J; bases not matched to a gene: 3. This CDR3 has 13 amino acids. Germline V gives CDR1 DFQATT, CDR2 SNEGSKA (reference sequence). The CDR3 DNA reads TGCAGTGCTACCGGGACTAGCGACTACGAGCAGTACTTC. Translating it yields CSATGTSDYEQYF.

The rearrangement links TRBV11-3 to TRBJ2-7; 9 nucleotides line up with TRBD1. This CDR3 spans 16 amino acids. In germline, CDR1 is SGHNT, CDR2 YENEEA. After removal of 1 base from V and 4 bases from J, the junction contained 8 bases not matched to a gene. The CDR3 DNA follows: TGTGCCAGCAGCTTAGGAGGCCGGGACAGGGAATACGAGCAGTACTTC. Protein product: CASSLGGRDREYEQYF.

This clonotype was detected ten times or more. The V gene is TRBV7-9, the J gene TRBJ2-5; TRBD2 matches at 11 bases. In germline, CDR1 is SEHNR, CDR2 FQNEAQ (reference sequence). The CDR3 is 15 amino acids. The J segment lost 3 bases and the V segment lost 8 bases, leaving 8 bases of the junction unmatched. DNA for the CDR3: TGTGCCAGCGATAGGGGGACTAGCGGAAAAGAGACCCAGTACTTC. Translated, it gives CASDRGTSGKETQYF.

This clonotype was counted between two and nine times. The chain couples TRBV27 to TRBJ2-7, with 11 bases fitting TRBD2. Germline CDR1 MNHEY, CDR2 SMNVEV (reference sequence). The CDR3 is 19 amino acids. Trimming at V came to 5 bases and at J to 0 bases, leaving 15 bases not matched to a gene. CDR3: CASSPPVAGGLGASYEQYF. CDR3 DNA: TGTGCCAGCAGTCCCCCAGTAGCGGGAGGGTTGGGGGCCTCCTACGAGCAGTACTTC.

The gene calls are TRBV19 and TRBJ2-3, with unresolved D. Trimming took off 5 bases at V and 1 base at J, with 16 bases between the two ends. The CDR3 length is 16 residues. Germline lookup yields CDR1 LNHDA and CDR2 SQIVND (reference sequence). CDR3 amino acids: CASSSRLTIRTDTQYF. CDR3 DNA sequence: TGTGCCAGTAGTTCTCGTCTCACTATACGCACAGATACGCAGTATTTT.

This clonotype was recorded at least ten times. The chain joins TRBV4-2 to TRBJ2-7; D not resolved. The CDR3 length is 13 residues. Looked up from germline, CDR1 is LGHNA and CDR2 is YNFKEQ. Trimming took 3 bases from V and 5 from J, leaving 11 bases between them. The CDR3 DNA sequence: TGTGCCAGCAGCCACCCCCCCAGTGACGAGCAGTACTTC. This codes for CASSHPPSDEQYF.

This clonotype has only a few counts. The chain couples TRBV29-1 to TRBJ1-5; D may be TRBD1 (5 bases). The CDR3 is made up of 15 amino acids. CDR1 SQVTM and CDR2 ANQGSEA come from the germline V gene. Trimming removed 4 bases from V and 2 bases from J, with 15 bases in between. The CDR3 spells CSVAGTGVGNQPQHF. The CDR3 DNA is TGCAGCGTTGCTGGGACGGGCGTCGGCAATCAGCCCCAGCATTTT.